The rows below give T cell receptor beta chains drawn from one sample of a study of cytomegalovirus exposure and HLA in healthy donors. The data were produced by immunoSEQ multiplex PCR, yet TCRdb's version contains in-frame clones alone and is incomplete. Of roughly 130,000 clones listed, roughly two thirds were seen once; the top ten hold 1.6%. Sequences were obtained from PBMCs. The receptors originated from a man under 40 in good health and CMV-seropositive. The CDR3 runs from the conserved cysteine through the conserved F or W. The D gene is left open where the match is weak. Clone size is given for some rows only: seen once, a few or many times, or a class if the clone is expanded.

TRBJ1-2 TRBV25-1 - - TGTGCCAGCAGTGAATTCCAGGGAGGGGACTATGGCTACACCTTC CASSEFQGGDYGYTF
TRBJ1-5 TRBV9 - - TGTGCCAGCAGCGTAGCAGGACACGAAAATCAGCCCCAGCATTTT CASSVAGHENQPQHF
TRBJ2-1 TRBV11-3 - - TGTGCCAGCAGCTTAGCTTCCGGGAATGAGCAGTTCTTC CASSLASGNEQFF
TRBJ2-7 TRBV6-5 few TRBD2 TGTGCCAGCGGACTGACTAGCGGGAGTTCCTACGAGCAGTACTTC CASGLTSGSSYEQYF
TRBJ2-7 TRBV30 - TRBD1 TGTGCCTGGAGTTATATGTTACGTGGACAGGGCCCCGGGGAGCAGTACTTC CAWSYMLRGQGPGEQYF
TRBJ2-7 TRBV29-1 - TRBD1 TGCAGCGTTGTTCCCACAGGGGTTTCCTACGAGCAGTACTTC CSVVPTGVSYEQYF
TRBJ1-1 TRBV28 - - TGTGCCAGCAGACCCACAGTGAACACTGAAGCTTTCTTT CASRPTVNTEAFF
TRBJ2-2 TRBV29-1 - TRBD1 TGCAGCGTAGGGACAGAGAACACCGGGGAGCTGTTTTTT CSVGTENTGELFF
TRBJ1-1 TRBV28 - TRBD1 TGTGCCAGCAGTTCAGCAGGACAGGTCCCTGAGGCCACTGAAGCTTTCTTT CASSSAGQVPEATEAFF
TRBJ2-7 TRBV4-1 - TRBD1 TGCGCCAGCAGCCAGCGACCGGGACAGGGGCTCGAGCAGTACTTC CASSQRPGQGLEQYF
TRBJ1-1 TRBV9 - - TGTGCCAGCAGCGCCTTATTGAACACTGAAGCTTTCTTT CASSALLNTEAFF
TRBJ2-1 TRBV27 - TRBD2 TGTGCCAGCAGTTTGCGGGGGCTAGCGGGAGCGGTTAATGAGCAGTTCTTC CASSLRGLAGAVNEQFF
TRBJ2-7 TRBV4-1 few TRBD1 TGCGCCAGCAGCCCCGGACAGGGAGCCTACGAGCAGTACTTC CASSPGQGAYEQYF
TRBJ2-7 TRBV6-5 - - TGTGCCAGCAGCTACTCCCATTCGGAGATTACCTACGAGCAGTACTTC CASSYSHSEITYEQYF
TRBJ2-1 TRBV4-2 - TRBD2 TGTGCCAGCAGCCAACTTGCGGGGGATTACAATGAGCAGTTCTTC CASSQLAGDYNEQFF
TRBJ1-2 TRBV5-1 few - TGCGCCAGCAGCCAAGACCCGGGAGGCTATGGCTACACCTTC CASSQDPGGYGYTF
TRBJ1-5 TRBV28 - - TGTGCCAGCAGTTTATCTTTCGGGTCTGGGCAGCCCCAGCATTTT CASSLSFGSGQPQHF
TRBJ1-4 TRBV5-1 - TRBD1 TGCGCCAGCAGCCGGGACAGGTCCGCTGAAAAACTGTTTTTT CASSRDRSAEKLFF
TRBJ1-5 TRBV15 - - TGTGCCACCGCCCGGGACAACGGCAATCAGCCCCAGCATTTT CATARDNGNQPQHF
TRBJ2-2 TRBV10-3 few - TGTGCCATCAGGGGCGGGGGCACTTCCCGCCAAACCGGGGAGCTGTTTTTT CAIRGGGTSRQTGELFF
TRBJ2-1 TRBV5-1 - TRBD2 TGCGCCAGCAGCCCCGGACTAGCGGGAGTTGATGAGCAGTTCTTC CASSPGLAGVDEQFF
TRBJ1-2 TRBV6-1 few - TGTGCCAGCAGCCCTGACAGTGCTACCTATGGCTACACCTTC CASSPDSATYGYTF
TRBJ1-1 TRBV6-1 - TRBD1 TGTGCCAGCGCCCTGACAGGGGTGACGACTGAAGCTTTCTTT CASALTGVTTEAFF
TRBJ2-7 TRBV10-3 few - TGTGCCATCAGTGGCTCACAGGCGTCCGAGCAGTACTTC CAISGSQASEQYF
TRBJ2-3 TRBV7-9 - TRBD2 TGTGCCAGCACCAAGGGGCTAGCGGAGAGCACAGATACGCAGTATTTT CASTKGLAESTDTQYF
TRBJ1-1 TRBV5-1 once - TGCGCCAGCAGCTTGGGGGGGGGACAGAACACTGAAGCTTTCTTT CASSLGGGQNTEAFF
TRBJ2-7 TRBV5-1 - - TGCGCCAGCAGCTTGGGGGACTGGATCGACTACGAGCAGTACTTC CASSLGDWIDYEQYF
TRBJ2-7 TRBV4-1 - - TGCGCCAGCAGCCAAGATCTTGGGGGGGGCGCCGGTAGGGTCTACGAGCAGTACTTC CASSQDLGGGAGRVYEQYF
TRBJ2-3 TRBV18 - TRBD2 TGTGCCAGCTCACCTTACACCTCGGGACTAGCGGGAGGTAAAGATACGCAGTATTTT CASSPYTSGLAGGKDTQYF
TRBJ1-3 TRBV27 - - TGTGCCAGCAGTATAAAAAGGGGCAACACCATATATTTT CASSIKRGNTIYF
TRBJ2-5 TRBV10-3 - - TGTGCCATCAGTGAGCGGCGGGATACGGAGACCCAGTACTTC CAISERRDTETQYF
TRBJ2-1 TRBV7-9 once TRBD2 TGTTCCAGCAGCTTACGCGGACTAGCGGGAGACGGTGAGCAGTTCTTC CSSSLRGLAGDGEQFF
TRBJ2-2 TRBV7-7 few TRBD2 TGTGCTAGCAGCCCGGGACTAGCGGGAGTGTTCGGGGAGCTGTTTTTT CASSPGLAGVFGELFF
TRBJ2-1 TRBV7-9 - - TGTGCCAGCAGCAAAGGTCTAGCATCCTACAATGAGCAGTTCTTC CASSKGLASYNEQFF
TRBJ2-2 TRBV6-6 once - TGTGCCAGCACCGCGGGACCGACGAACACCGGGGAGCTGTTTTTT CASTAGPTNTGELFF
TRBJ1-2 TRBV7-2 - - TGTGCCAGCAGCTTCGGTGATCCGGGGGTCTATGGCTACACCTTC CASSFGDPGVYGYTF
TRBJ2-7 TRBV6-1 - TRBD1 TGTGCCAGCACGCAGGACAGGGTGGGAGAGCAGTACTTC CASTQDRVGEQYF
TRBJ2-1 TRBV6-4 - TRBD1 TGTGCCAGCAGTGACGGGACAGGGGGCGGCCATGAGCAGTTCTTC CASSDGTGGGHEQFF
TRBJ1-1 TRBV5-1 - - TGCGCCAGCAAGGGGGACACTGAAGCTTTCTTT CASKGDTEAFF
TRBJ2-1 TRBV21-1 - - TGTGCCAGCACCGGCGGAAGGGGTGAGCAGTTCTTC CASTGGRGEQFF
TRBJ1-2 TRBV5-1 few TRBD1 TGCGCCAGCTTAGACCCAGGGGGTAACTATGGCTACACCTTC CASLDPGGNYGYTF
TRBJ1-5 TRBV12-5 - - TGTGCTAGTGGTTTGGTAATGGGCAGGGTCGGGCAGCCCCAGCATTTT CASGLVMGRVGQPQHF
TRBJ2-5 TRBV10-3 few TRBD1 TGTGCCATCACTCCGGGACAGGGGGCGAGGGAGACCCAGTACTTC CAITPGQGARETQYF
TRBJ1-3 TRBV2 - - TGTGCCAGCAGTCGACTTCGAAACACCATATATTTT CASSRLRNTIYF
TRBJ2-1 TRBV28 - - TGTGCCAGCAGAGTCACAGGTCGAGGGCAGTTCTTC CASRVTGRGQFF
TRBJ2-1 TRBV7-3 once - TGTGCCAGCAGCATCCCGGCCTACAATGAGCAGTTCTTC CASSIPAYNEQFF
TRBJ2-3 TRBV4-3 few TRBD2 TGCGCCAGCAGCCAAGATCGGGAGGGAGGCCACAGCACAGATACGCAGTATTTT CASSQDREGGHSTDTQYF
TRBJ2-7 TRBV7-2 - - TGTGCCAGCAGCTTGGCTGGGCAGACCGCTTACGAGCAGTACTTC CASSLAGQTAYEQYF
TRBJ2-1 TRBV6-6 once TRBD2 TGTGCCAGCTGGACTAGCGGGGCCCACTACAATGAGCAGTTCTTC CASWTSGAHYNEQFF
TRBJ2-7 TRBV18 once TRBD2 TGTGCCAGCTCACCGACTAGCGCCCCCTCCTACGAGCAGTACTTC CASSPTSAPSYEQYF
TRBJ2-1 TRBV5-5 - - TGTGCCCCTGGGGGCGGCTACAATGAGCAGTTCTTC CAPGGGYNEQFF
TRBJ2-7 TRBV5-1 once TRBD2 TGCGCCAGCAGCCGTGGGTCGCGGGAGGGCCGTGTTTTGCCCTACGAGCAGTACTTC CASSRGSREGRVLPYEQYF
TRBJ2-2 TRBV6-1 - - TGTGCCAGCAGTCCTCAGGGCAGGGATACCGGGGAGCTGTTTTTT CASSPQGRDTGELFF
TRBJ1-3 TRBV21-1 once - TGTGCCAGCAACGGCCCTGGGGGGACGTCGAGCTCTGGAAACACCATATATTTT CASNGPGGTSSSGNTIYF
TRBJ2-7 TRBV6-1 - TRBD2 TGTGCCAGCAGCCGACTAGCGGGAGGTGGAGACGAGCAGTACTTC CASSRLAGGGDEQYF
TRBJ2-7 TRBV29-1 - TRBD1 TGCAGCGTCTTGACAGGGTCTCGGGAGCAGTACTTC CSVLTGSREQYF
TRBJ2-5 TRBV5-1 - - TGCGCCAGCAGCTTGGAGAGGAGGAGGGAGACCCAGTACTTC CASSLERRRETQYF
TRBJ2-7 TRBV28 - TRBD1 TGTGCCAGCAGAACAACAGGGGGCGCGTACTTC CASRTTGGAYF
TRBJ2-6 TRBV7-3 - - TGTGCCAGCAGCTATCTCAGCTCTGGGGCCAACGTCCTGACTTTC CASSYLSSGANVLTF